The entry below describes one T cell receptor beta chain. Its antigen is not identified. The record originates from a study of blood T cells in healthy people across ages. Findings and caveats of the study: Researchers report that TCR beta diversity correlated strongly with naive T cell percentage.

Germline V gives CDR1 MDHEN, CDR2 SYDVKM. The trim removed 5 bases at V and 14 bases at J, leaving 11 bases unmatched. This CDR3 has 14 amino acids. Sample-barcoded 5' priming and a J-beta primer mix drove a second PCR of about 6 to 12 cycles. TCRdb re-called the 5' RACE reads through MiXCR, storing one row per CDR3 protein. Here the sample spans 730,000 or so distinct CDR3 sequences, roughly 47% being singletons. Sequencing was carried out using blood. V gene TRBV28 combines with J gene TRBJ2-3; 12 nucleotides line up with TRBD2. The receptor was derived from a woman aged 60 to 75 in good health. CDR3 residues: CASSVELAGGSVYF. The CDR3 region has the DNA TGTGCCAGCAGTGTAGAACTAGCGGGAGGATCTGTGTATTTT.